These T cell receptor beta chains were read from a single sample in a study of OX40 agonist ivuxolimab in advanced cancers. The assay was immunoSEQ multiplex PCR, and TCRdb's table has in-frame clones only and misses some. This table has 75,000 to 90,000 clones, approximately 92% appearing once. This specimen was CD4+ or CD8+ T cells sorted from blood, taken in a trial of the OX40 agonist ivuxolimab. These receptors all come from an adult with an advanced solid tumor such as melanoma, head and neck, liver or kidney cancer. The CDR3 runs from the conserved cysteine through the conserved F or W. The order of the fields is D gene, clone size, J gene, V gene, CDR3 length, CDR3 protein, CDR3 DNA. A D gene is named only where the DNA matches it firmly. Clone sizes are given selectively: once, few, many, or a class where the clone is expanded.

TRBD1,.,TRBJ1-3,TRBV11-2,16,CASSLVARGSGNTIYF,TGTGCCAGCAGCTTAGTAGCCAGGGGGTCTGGAAACACCATATATTTT
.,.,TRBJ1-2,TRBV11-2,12,CASSFGTYGYTF,TGTGCCAGCAGCTTTGGAACCTATGGCTACACCTTC
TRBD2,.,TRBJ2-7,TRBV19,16,CASSQGLAGSSYEQYF,TGTGCCAGTAGTCAAGGACTAGCGGGGAGCTCCTACGAGCAGTACTTC
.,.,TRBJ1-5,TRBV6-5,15,CASSYSGGANQPQHF,TGTGCCAGCAGTTACTCGGGGGGGGCGAATCAGCCCCAGCATTTT
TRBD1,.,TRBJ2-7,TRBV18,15,CASSPPGTALREQYF,TGTGCCAGCTCACCCCCCGGGACAGCCCTAAGAGAGCAGTACTTC
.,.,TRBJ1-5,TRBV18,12,CASSQGNQPQHF,TGTGCCAGCTCACAGGGGAATCAGCCCCAGCATTTT
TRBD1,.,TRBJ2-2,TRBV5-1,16,CASSSLPGQGTGELFF,TGCGCCAGCAGCTCACTACCGGGACAGGGCACCGGGGAGCTGTTTTTT
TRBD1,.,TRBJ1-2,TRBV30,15,CAWSATTGPNYGYTF,TGTGCCTGGAGTGCAACGACAGGGCCCAACTATGGCTACACCTTC
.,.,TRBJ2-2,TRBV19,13,CAGRGPGDGELFF,TGTGCCGGAAGGGGCCCAGGGGACGGGGAGCTGTTTTTT
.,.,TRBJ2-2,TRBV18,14,CASSLTDGTGELFF,TGTGCCAGCTCACTGACAGACGGGACCGGGGAGCTGTTTTTT
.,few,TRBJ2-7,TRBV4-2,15,CASSQDSSSTYEQYF,TGTGCCAGCAGCCAAGATTCGAGTTCTACCTACGAGCAGTACTTC
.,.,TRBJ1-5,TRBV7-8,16,CASSAKGSYSNQPQHF,TGTGCCAGCAGCGCCAAGGGATCATATAGCAATCAGCCCCAGCATTTT
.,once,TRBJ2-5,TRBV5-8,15,CASSLGRLGRETQYF,TGTGCCAGCAGCTTGGGTAGGCTGGGGCGAGAGACCCAGTACTTC
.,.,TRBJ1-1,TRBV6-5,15,CASSYSGSGMTEAFF,TGTGCCAGCAGTTACTCGGGCAGTGGAATGACTGAAGCTTTCTTT
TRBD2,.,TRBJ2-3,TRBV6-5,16,CASSSWTSGIRDTQYF,TGTGCCAGCAGTTCCTGGACTAGCGGGATACGAGATACGCAGTATTTT
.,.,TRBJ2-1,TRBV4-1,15,CASSQDPGAYNEQFF,TGCGCCAGCAGCCAAGATCCCGGGGCTTACAATGAGCAGTTCTTC
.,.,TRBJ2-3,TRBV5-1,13,CATSPQGADTQYF,TGCGCCACCTCCCCCCAGGGTGCAGATACGCAGTATTTT
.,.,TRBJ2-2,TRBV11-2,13,CASSSTGYRELFF,TGTGCCAGCAGCTCAACAGGGTACCGGGAGCTGTTTTTT
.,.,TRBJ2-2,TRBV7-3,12,CASRQYTGELFF,TGTGCCAGCAGACAGTACACCGGGGAGCTGTTTTTT
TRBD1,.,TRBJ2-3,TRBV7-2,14,CASRFRGPADTQYF,TGTGCCAGCAGGTTTAGGGGGCCCGCAGATACGCAGTATTTT
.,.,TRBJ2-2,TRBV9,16,CASSVGSDLNTGELFF,TGTGCCAGCAGCGTAGGGTCTGATCTGAACACCGGGGAGCTGTTTTTT
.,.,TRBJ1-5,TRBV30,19,CAWSVYPRTETYSNQPQHF,TGTGCCTGGAGTGTATACCCAAGGACAGAGACCTATAGCAATCAGCCCCAGCATTTT
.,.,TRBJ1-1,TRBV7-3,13,CASSSNRDTEAFF,TGTGCCAGCAGCTCAAACAGAGACACTGAAGCTTTCTTT
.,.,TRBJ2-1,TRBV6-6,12,CASRRLVSEQFF,TGTGCCAGCAGACGACTAGTTAGTGAGCAGTTCTTC
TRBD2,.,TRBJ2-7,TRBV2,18,CASSDGSSGRAYSYEQYF,TGTGCCAGCAGTGATGGCTCTAGCGGGAGGGCCTACTCCTACGAGCAGTACTTC
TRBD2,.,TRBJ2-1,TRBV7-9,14,CAISGGQLVNEQFF,TGTGCCATTAGCGGGGGCCAATTGGTTAATGAGCAGTTCTTC
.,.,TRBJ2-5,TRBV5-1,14,CASSLVGLGETQYF,TGCGCCAGCAGCTTGGTGGGTCTCGGGGAGACCCAGTACTTC
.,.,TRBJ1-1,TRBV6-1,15,CASRNLRRAGTEAFF,TGTGCCAGCAGAAACCTACGGCGGGCGGGCACTGAAGCTTTCTTT
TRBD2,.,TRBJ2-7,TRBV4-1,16,CASSQGPGLAGGEQYF,TGCGCCAGCAGCCAAGGACCGGGACTAGCGGGAGGTGAGCAGTACTTC
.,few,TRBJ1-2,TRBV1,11,CTTTAGGGYTF,TGCACCACAACCGCGGGGGGAGGCTACACCTTC
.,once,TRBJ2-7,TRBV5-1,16,CASTLGSTGRNYEQYF,TGCGCCAGCACCCTGGGGTCGACAGGGAGGAACTACGAGCAGTACTTC
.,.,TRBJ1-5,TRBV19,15,CASSISRVSNQPQHF,TGTGCCAGTAGTATCTCCAGGGTCAGCAATCAGCCCCAGCATTTT
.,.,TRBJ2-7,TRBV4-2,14,CASSHGTSSYEQYF,TGTGCCAGCAGCCACGGAACAAGCTCCTACGAGCAGTACTTC
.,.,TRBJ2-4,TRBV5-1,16,CASSLEGGLAKNIQYF,TGCGCCAGCAGCTTGGAGGGGGGCTTGGCCAAAAACATTCAGTACTTC
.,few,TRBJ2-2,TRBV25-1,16,CASSKEAALFTGELFF,TGTGCCAGCTCAAAAGAAGCAGCTCTCTTCACCGGGGAGCTGTTTTTT